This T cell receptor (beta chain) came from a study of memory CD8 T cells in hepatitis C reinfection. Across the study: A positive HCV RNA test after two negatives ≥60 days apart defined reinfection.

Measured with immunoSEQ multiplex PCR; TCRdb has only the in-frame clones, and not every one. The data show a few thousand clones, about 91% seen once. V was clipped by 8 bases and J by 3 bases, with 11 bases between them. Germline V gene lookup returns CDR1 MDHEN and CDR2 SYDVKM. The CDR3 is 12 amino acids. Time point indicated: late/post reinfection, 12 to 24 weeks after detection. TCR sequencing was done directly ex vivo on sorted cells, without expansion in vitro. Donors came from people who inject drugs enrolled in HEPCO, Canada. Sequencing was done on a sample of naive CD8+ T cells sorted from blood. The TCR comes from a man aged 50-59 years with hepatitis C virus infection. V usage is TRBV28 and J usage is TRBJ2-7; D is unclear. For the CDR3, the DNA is TGTGCCAGCGCAATAGATCTCTACGAGCAGTACTTC. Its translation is CASAIDLYEQYF. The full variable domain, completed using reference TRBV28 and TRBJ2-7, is DVKVTQSSRYLVKRTGEKVFLECVQDMDHENMFWYRQDPGLGLRLIYFSYDVKMKEKGDIPEGYSVSREKKERFSLILESASTNQTSMYLCASAIDLYEQYFGPGTRLTVT.